This record covers a single T cell receptor (beta chain). Its antigen specificity is not known. Base qualities are not provided; no much larger clone lies one nucleotide away. This record belongs to a study of identical twins (dated by TCRdb to about 2016). Looking at the study overall: To test whether fetal clonotypes persist, this study deep-sequenced TCR alpha and beta repertoires from monozygotic twins, from unrelated adults of various ages, and from cord blood. To rule out contamination, the twin experiments were replicated at different times with different library preparation protocols.

The paper's findings and limits, for the study overall: In monozygotic twins, out-of-frame TCR alpha sharing was systematically underestimated by recombination models, although the models agreed with sharing between unrelated individuals. Fewer insertions were carried by abundant cord blood beta clonotypes; a weaker similar trend was observed in young adult naive repertoires, while no such trend was observed in memory repertoires. Excess twin sharing in beta out-of-frame sequences was weaker because fewer shared sequences lowered the signal-to-noise ratio. Zero-insertion analyses could be partly confounded by invariant T cells such as MAIT and iNKT, although diverse VJ usage argued against such confounding for most clonotypes. Compared with coincidental sharing between unrelated individuals, an excess of low generation-probability sequences was observed among out-of-frame TCR alpha sequences shared between twins. Because the same donors could not be followed over many years, the conclusions depended on cross-sectional statistical analysis.

The library relied on 5' RACE. The run used an Illumina HiSeq 2000. A universal primer binding site was introduced by template switching, and a unique molecular identifier was present in the final cDNA, enabling accurate counting of TCR cDNA molecules. First-strand cDNA for TCR alpha and beta chains was synthesized from specific primers in the conserved constant-segment region. To control for contamination, each cDNA library was double barcoded with a SMART-Mk sample barcode plus Illumina barcodes. TruSeq adapter sequences, together with Illumina sample barcodes, were added in two successive PCR steps. TCR alpha and beta cDNA libraries were sequenced on the Illumina HiSeq platform with custom primers. The study's processing was this. Raw reads were processed with MiGEC to extract unique molecular identifiers, and MiXCR was used to determine CDR3 positions. Recombination models were inferred per individual with the repgenHMM and IGoR tools using an EM algorithm. The tcR package in R was used for shared clonotype analysis, with sharing normalized by the product of cloneset sizes. To study raw recombination free of thymic and clonal selection effects, out-of-frame nonproductive sequences were analyzed. The public reads were reanalyzed by TCRdb: fastp trimming at Q25, MiXCR alignment, in-frame beta chains only. Every entry covers one CDR3 protein and lists the most common genes and DNA from its rows. TCRdb, not the authors, supplied the V and J calls. The sample profile shows hundreds of thousands of distinct CDR3 sequences; 21% of them were found once. The ten biggest clones cover 4.3% of the sample.

V was cut back by 6 bases and J by 3 bases, leaving a gap of 12 bases between them. The CDR3 runs 14 residues from the cysteine to the phenylalanine. Only the CDR3 part of the read is kept: 42 bases, read in frame from the first base. The germline V gene (reference sequence) supplies CDR1 SGHNT and CDR2 YYREEE. Every donor in the study was a healthy Caucasian. The twin cohort consisted of three pairs of female monozygotic twins, all aged roughly 18 to 30 years. Peripheral blood mononuclear cells were used as the source from which RNA for TCR libraries was isolated. Separately, the same data were catalogued under a study of T cells expressing NK-cell markers. According to the second study: In sorted CD3+CD56+NKG2C+, CD3+CD56+NKG2C- and CD3+CD56-NKG2C+ T-cell subsets from 8 or 9 donors, TCR beta-chain repertoires were profiled. Among the eight sequenced donors, seven were HCMV-seropositive and one was HCMV-seronegative. In several experiments an anti-gammadeltaTCR antibody was added to restrict sorting to alphabetaTCR-expressing T cells. In six donors, the dominant CD3+CD56+NKG2C+ clonotypes ranked among the top 10 CD8+ clonotypes, making up 1.0-7.0% of CD8+ T cells. Those dominant clonotypes were again the most abundant among CD3+CD56-NKG2C+ cells in a handful of donors, at about 25-65%. Whether the expanded NKG2C-expressing T cell clones were specific for HCMV antigens remained unclear. The eight sequenced donors were randomly selected healthy volunteers, three men and five women. HCMV serostatus was determined by detecting HCMV-specific IgG in serum with a commercial ELISA kit. For five to seven donors, bulk peripheral blood T-cell repertoires were also sequenced from unsorted PBMC. MIGEC was used to demultiplex reads and group the reads by UMI, and MiTCR was used to assemble and quantify clonotypes. To exclude erroneous sequences, only TCR cDNA sequences supported by at least two reads were retained. The tcR package was used for downstream repertoire analysis, with clonotypes matched between fractions based on CDR3 nucleotide sequence plus V segment. VDJmatch was used to annotate antigen specificity against VDJdb, with one amino acid substitution allowed in CDR3.

The sequence was obtained from a woman aged 18-29 years in good health. Sequences were obtained from PBMCs. The chain is encoded by TRBV5-4 joined to TRBJ2-2, with the D gene tentatively TRBD1 or TRBD2, based on 5 matching bases in each. In nucleotide form, the sequence is TGTGCCAGCACCGAATGGGGGTACACCGGGGAGCTGTTTTTT. The translation is CASTEWGYTGELFF.